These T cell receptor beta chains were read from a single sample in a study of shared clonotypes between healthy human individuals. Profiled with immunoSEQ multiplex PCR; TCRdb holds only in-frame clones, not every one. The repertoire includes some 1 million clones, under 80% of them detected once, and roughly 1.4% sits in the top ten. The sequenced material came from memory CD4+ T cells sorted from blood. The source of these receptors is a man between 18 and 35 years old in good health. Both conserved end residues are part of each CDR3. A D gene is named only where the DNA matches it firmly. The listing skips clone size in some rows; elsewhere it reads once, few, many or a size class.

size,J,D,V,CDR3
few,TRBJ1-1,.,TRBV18,CASSPPGQNTEAFF
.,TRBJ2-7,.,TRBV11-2,CASSLASGTQIYEQYF
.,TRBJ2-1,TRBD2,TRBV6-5,CASSLAGGGGNEQFF
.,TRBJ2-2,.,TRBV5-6,CASSYLERYTGELFF
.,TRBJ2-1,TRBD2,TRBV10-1,CASSETSGLWDEQFF
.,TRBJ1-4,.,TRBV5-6,CASSFTGTGGEKLFF
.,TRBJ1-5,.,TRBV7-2,CASSLGQGFNQPQHF
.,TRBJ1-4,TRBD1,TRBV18,CASSPDGRGSEKLFF
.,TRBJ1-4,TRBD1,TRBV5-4,CASSSQTGEVKREKLFF
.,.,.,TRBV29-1,CSAGPRNGEQYF
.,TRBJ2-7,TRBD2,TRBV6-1,CASSGDYRVGEQYF
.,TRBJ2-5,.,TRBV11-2,CASSLGVSGPSGTQYF
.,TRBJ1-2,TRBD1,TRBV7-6,CASSPQGNYGYTF
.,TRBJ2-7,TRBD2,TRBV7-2,CASSLTRLAGVNEQYF
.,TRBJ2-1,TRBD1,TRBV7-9,CASSLGTGGINEQFF
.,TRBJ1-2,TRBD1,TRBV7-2,CASSPQGGSGGYTF
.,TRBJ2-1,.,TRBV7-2,CASRDYPYNEQFF
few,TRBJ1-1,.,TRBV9,CASSVTQGSTEAFF
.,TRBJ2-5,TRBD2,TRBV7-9,CASSPGLADQETQYF
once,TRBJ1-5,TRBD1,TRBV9,CASSAGTGEGGNQPQHF
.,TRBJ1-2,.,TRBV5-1,CASSLGTAYGVANYGYTF